One sample yielded the 31 T cell receptor beta chains listed below, sequenced in a study of control samples from healthy donors and cancer patients. The table came from immunoSEQ multiplex PCR; TCRdb's copy has only in-frame clones and leaves some out. Of roughly 80,000 clones listed, over 80% are singletons. The sequenced sample was blood. These receptors originate from an older woman in good health.

The genes are TRBV21-1 and TRBJ2-5; the D segment call TRBD2 is taken from the table without a DNA check. TRBV21-1 is marked as a pseudogene. The length of the CDR3 is 15 residues. The CDR3 here is CASSTQREGGETQYF. The CDR3 coding sequence is TGTGCCAGCAGCACCCAGAGGGAGGGGGGGGAGACCCAGTACTTC.

This clone was observed a single time. The chain joins TRBV6-6 to TRBJ2-2; TRBD1 agrees at 11 bases. V shed 8 bases, J shed 3 bases, and the junction held 8 bases outside the gene matches. The CDR3 is made up of 16 amino acids. Per germline, CDR1 MNHNY and CDR2 SVGAGI (reference sequence). DNA for the CDR3: TGTGCCAGCCGGGACTGGACAGGGGGCGACACCGGGGAGCTGTTTTTT. Its protein product is CASRDWTGGDTGELFF.

This clone came up once. This sequence joins TRBV28 and TRBJ1-6; 8 nucleotides align to TRBD1. V gave up 4 bases and J gave up 9 bases; unmatched junction bases: 2. Germline loops: CDR1 MDHEN, CDR2 SYDVKM. The CDR3 has 13 amino acids. CDR3 sequence: CASSWDRRSPLHF. In nucleotides, the CDR3 is TGTGCCAGCAGTTGGGACAGGCGTTCACCCCTCCACTTT.

V gene TRBV27 combines with J gene TRBJ2-7; the match to TRBD2 covers 9 bases. The V and J ends lost 6 bases and 4 bases, in that order; junction bases with no gene match: 10. This CDR3 spans 15 amino acids. In germline, CDR1 is MNHEY, CDR2 SMNVEV (reference sequence). The CDR3 sequence: CASRDLSGSRYEQYF. The CDR3 nucleotides are TGTGCCAGCAGAGATCTTAGCGGGAGTCGGTACGAGCAGTACTTC.

The rearrangement links TRBV11-1 to TRBJ1-4; D is possibly TRBD1 (6 bases). V was pared by 4 bases and J by 2 bases, with 8 bases between. The CDR3 totals 14 residues. Germline CDR1 reads SGHAT; CDR2 reads FQDESV (reference sequence). CDR3 bases: TGTGCCAGCAGCTCGGACAGTACTAATGAAAAACTGTTTTTT. Amino acid sequence: CASSSDSTNEKLFF.

The CDR3 DNA sequence: TGCGCCAGCAGCCCGGGGGTTAGCGGGAGCACTTCCTACAATGAGCAGTTCTTC. It specifies CASSPGVSGSTSYNEQFF. V usage is TRBV5-1 and J usage is TRBJ2-1; 9 bases match TRBD2. The CDR3 totals 18 residues. Germline assignment: CDR1 SGHRS and CDR2 YFSETQ. V was clipped by 4 bases and J by 1 base; unmatched bases: 12.

The CDR3, as DNA: TGCGCCAGCAGCAGGGGGGAATATGAAAAACTGTTTTTT. Its protein product is CASSRGEYEKLFF. The chain carries TRBV5-1 and TRBJ1-4; possible D gene TRBD1, 6 bases. CDR1 and CDR2 (germline): SGHRS, YFSETQ. The CDR3 extends over 13 amino acids. V was clipped by 4 bases and J by 6 bases, with 10 bases between them.

V is TRBV12-3 or TRBV12-4 and J is TRBJ2-7; D unresolved. The CDR3 runs to 11 residues. Trimming pared 4 bases from V and 2 bases from J, leaving 3 bases between. CDR3 residues: CASSSPYEQYF. The DNA for the CDR3 is TGTGCCAGCAGTTCGCCCTACGAGCAGTACTTC.

V gene TRBV28 combines with J gene TRBJ1-5; no firm D call. Germline V lookup: CDR1 MDHEN, CDR2 SYDVKM. Trimming pared 8 bases from V and 2 bases from J, leaving 10 bases between. The length of the CDR3 is 13 residues. The CDR3 here is CASDSAGNQPQHF. The CDR3 DNA sequence: TGTGCCAGCGATTCGGCGGGCAATCAGCCCCAGCATTTT.

The chain uses TRBV19 and TRBJ1-3; no reliable D call. V shed 5 bases and J shed 8 bases, with 16 bases lying between them. Germline CDR1 is LNHDA and CDR2 is SQIVND (reference sequence). The CDR3 spans 14 residues. The CDR3 coding sequence is TGTGCCAGTAGTGAGGACTATCTCCTCGACACCATATATTTT. Encoded protein: CASSEDYLLDTIYF.

V is TRBV6-6 and J is TRBJ2-1; D is uncertain. The CDR3 totals 16 residues. V was shortened by 0 bases and J by 2 bases, with 11 bases between the two germline ends. Germline values: CDR1 MNHNY, CDR2 SVGAGI (reference sequence). For the CDR3, the DNA is TGTGCCAGCAGTTACTCGAGACCCCCTCCCTACAATGAGCAGTTCTTC. Its translation: CASSYSRPPPYNEQFF.

V gene TRBV19 combines with J gene TRBJ2-3; 7 nucleotides align to TRBD2. With 3 bases clipped from V and 6 bases from J, the junction kept 9 bases outside the gene matches. CDR3 length: 15 amino acids. CDR1 is LNHDA and CDR2 is SQIVND in the germline V gene (reference sequence). The CDR3 here is CASSMGTGLVDTQYF. CDR3 bases: TGTGCCAGTAGTATGGGGACCGGACTAGTTGATACGCAGTATTTT.

The chain links TRBV2 to TRBJ1-1; D uncertain. V was clipped by 2 bases and J by 1 base, with 11 bases between them. This CDR3 contains 15 residues. In germline, CDR1 is SNHLY, CDR2 FYNNEI. The CDR3 loop is CASSERRGGNTEAFF. The CDR3 nucleotides are TGTGCCAGCAGTGAACGGCGGGGAGGGAACACTGAAGCTTTCTTT.

The chain is built from TRBV18 and TRBJ2-1; the D gene is possibly TRBD2 (6 bases). The CDR3 is 15 residues long. Germline V lookup: CDR1 KGHSH, CDR2 LQKENI. V was cut by 0 bases and J by 3 bases, with 9 bases left in between. The CDR3: CASSPPGLSYNEQFF. The CDR3 region has the DNA TGTGCCAGCTCACCACCGGGACTCAGCTACAATGAGCAGTTCTTC.

V is TRBV28 and J is TRBJ1-5; 9 bases fit TRBD1. The CDR3 has 17 amino acids. The V and J ends lost 6 bases and 3 bases, in that order; junction bases with no gene match: 12. The germline gives CDR1 MDHEN, CDR2 SYDVKM. CDR3 in amino acids: CASSPAGTGINNQPQHF. Written as DNA, the CDR3 is TGTGCCAGCAGCCCAGCCGGGACAGGGATCAACAATCAGCCCCAGCATTTT.

This sequence joins TRBV28 and TRBJ2-7; D is uncertain. V dropped 4 bases and J dropped 6 bases, with 19 bases sitting between them. The CDR3 totals 15 residues. Germline V lookup: CDR1 MDHEN, CDR2 SYDVKM. CDR3 amino acids: CASSSSGYWASEQYF. In nucleotides, the CDR3 is TGTGCCAGCAGTTCCTCCGGGTATTGGGCCTCCGAGCAGTACTTC.

CDR3 nucleotides: TGTGCCAGCAGCCAGGACCAGACAGGGTCACGCGAAAAACTGTTTTTT. This sequence encodes CASSQDQTGSREKLFF. The chain combines TRBV3-1 (or the pseudogene TRBV3-2) with TRBJ1-4, with TRBD1 identical over 7 bases. The CDR3 totals 16 residues. V was clipped by 3 bases and J by 8 bases; unmatched bases: 12. Germline loops: CDR1 LGHDT, CDR2 YNNKEL (reference sequence).

The chain recombines TRBV2 with TRBJ2-3; the D is unclear. V gave up 2 bases and J gave up 2 bases, with 2 bases separating them. Looked up from germline, CDR1 is SNHLY and CDR2 is FYNNEI. The CDR3 is made up of 12 amino acids. CDR3 region: CASSELTDTQYF. CDR3 DNA: TGTGCCAGCAGTGAACTCACAGATACGCAGTATTTT.

The CDR3 loop is CASSWGSRGNIQYF. CDR3 sequence (DNA): TGTGCCAGCAGTTGGGGTTCAAGGGGGAACATTCAGTACTTC. The chain uses TRBV6-2 or TRBV6-3 and TRBJ2-4, with a tentative D call TRBD1 (6 bases). The CDR3 loop spans 14 amino acids. Trimming removed 4 bases from V and 7 bases from J, with 14 bases in between. Germline V gene data show CDR1 as MNHEY and CDR2 as SVGEGT.

CDR3 amino acids: CASSFGGQADTQYF. As DNA, the CDR3 is TGTGCCAGCAGCTTTGGGGGACAGGCAGATACGCAGTATTTT. The chain recombines TRBV7-3 with TRBJ2-3; 8 nucleotides match TRBD1. The CDR3 spans 14 residues. V shed 3 bases and J 4 bases; nucleotides not matched to a gene: 3. CDR1 SGHTA and CDR2 FQGTGA come from the germline V gene.

The DNA of the CDR3 is TGTGCCAGCAGCGTTCTAGGGGCCCTCTCCTACGAGCAGTACTTC. It specifies CASSVLGALSYEQYF. The chain is built from TRBV7-9 and TRBJ2-7; possibly TRBD1 for D (5 bases). The germline V gene has CDR1 SEHNR and CDR2 FQNEAQ (reference sequence). The CDR3 contains 15 residues. V dropped 5 bases and J dropped 0 bases, with 14 bases sitting between them.

This clone came up once. V gene TRBV30 combines with J gene TRBJ2-7; TRBD1 or TRBD2 may be the D gene (5 bases each). The CDR3 spans 13 residues. In germline, CDR1 is GTSNPN, CDR2 SVGIG (reference sequence). Trimming took 3 bases from V and 3 from J, leaving 12 bases between them. The CDR3 sequence is CAWSPGTFYEQYF. The DNA of the CDR3 is TGTGCCTGGAGCCCCGGGACGTTCTACGAGCAGTACTTC.

The chain employs TRBV18 and TRBJ2-7; TRBD2 matches at 8 bases. The V gene end was trimmed by 3 bases and the J gene end by 0 bases; junction bases not matched to a gene: 4. Germline CDR1 and CDR2: KGHSH and LQKENI. The CDR3 contains 15 residues. Here the CDR3 reads CASSPFSGTSYEQYF. The CDR3 region has the DNA TGTGCCAGCTCACCCTTTAGCGGGACCTCCTACGAGCAGTACTTC.

This rearrangement joins TRBV4-1 to TRBJ2-6; 11 nucleotides align to TRBD2. V was pared by 2 bases and J by 0 bases, with 3 bases of the junction left unmatched. The CDR3 is made up of 18 amino acids. Germline values: CDR1 MGHRA, CDR2 YSYEKL. The CDR3 nucleotides read TGCGCCAGCAGCCAATATAGCGGGAGGGCCTCTGGGGCCAACGTCCTGACTTTC. Translation: CASSQYSGRASGANVLTF.

This clone was detected only once. J is TRBJ1-2 and V is TRBV19; unclear D gene. V was pared by 3 bases and J by 4 bases, with 9 bases between. CDR3 size: 13 residues. Germline V gene data show CDR1 as LNHDA and CDR2 as SQIVND (reference sequence). CDR3 nucleotides: TGTGCCAGTAGTATGCGCCCCATCTATGGCTACACCTTC. Translating it yields CASSMRPIYGYTF.

The chain employs TRBV2 and TRBJ2-1; 10 bases align to TRBD1. This CDR3 is built from 13 residues. Germline V gives CDR1 SNHLY, CDR2 FYNNEI. The V and J ends lost 6 bases and 8 bases, in that order; junction bases with no gene match: 4. CDR3 residues: CASRTTGGDEQFF. DNA for the CDR3: TGTGCCAGCAGAACGACAGGGGGCGATGAGCAGTTCTTC.

This clone was found once. V and J are TRBV14 and TRBJ2-7, with 8 bases matching TRBD1. V shed 4 bases, J shed 4 bases, and the junction held 6 bases outside the gene matches. This CDR3 region has 14 residues. Per the germline V gene, CDR1 is SGHDN and CDR2 is FVKESK. DNA of the CDR3: TGTGCCAGCAGCCTAGAACGGACAGGGTACGAGCAGTACTTC. Translating gives CASSLERTGYEQYF.

This sequence joins TRBV28 and TRBJ2-6; D not certain. Germline CDR1 and CDR2: MDHEN and SYDVKM. V dropped 6 bases and J dropped 1 base, with 10 bases sitting between them. This CDR3 spans 15 amino acids. CDR3 loop: CASRGSSSGANVLTF. For the CDR3, the DNA is TGTGCCAGCAGGGGAAGTTCATCTGGGGCCAACGTCCTGACTTTC.

The table lists this clone with a count of one. This chain joins TRBV28 and TRBJ2-5; TRBD1 aligns across 7 bases. Germline values: CDR1 MDHEN, CDR2 SYDVKM. This CDR3 contains 13 residues. J lost 7 bases, V lost 7 bases, and 9 bases had no gene match. CDR3 DNA sequence: TGTGCCAGCACTTCCGACAGGGCCCGGACCCAGTACTTC. Translating it yields CASTSDRARTQYF.

This clone was observed a single time. The rearrangement uses TRBV4-2 and TRBJ1-5; TRBD1 aligns across 10 bases. This CDR3 region has 19 residues. The J segment lost 6 bases and the V segment lost 4 bases, leaving 18 bases of the junction unmatched. Germline CDR1 is LGHNA and CDR2 is YNFKEQ. The CDR3 region has the DNA TGTGCCAGCAGCCTCCTATTAGCCCGCGGGACAGGGGCCCCTCAGCCCCAGCATTTT. Residues: CASSLLLARGTGAPQPQHF.

In its sample, this clone was seen once. The DNA for the CDR3 is TGTGCCTGGAGTGTAAAGGGACCGTCGGGGCAGTACTTC. Amino acids: CAWSVKGPSGQYF. The J gene is TRBJ2-7, the V gene TRBV30; the D call may be TRBD1 or TRBD2 (5 bases each). V dropped 0 bases and J dropped 9 bases, with 15 bases sitting between them. CDR3 length: 13 amino acids. Per germline, CDR1 GTSNPN and CDR2 SVGIG (reference sequence).